The clone carrying this T cell receptor (beta chain) was recorded only once. Its antigen is unidentified. The table came from immunoSEQ multiplex PCR; TCRdb's copy has only in-frame clones and leaves some out. The sample lists tens of thousands of clones, about 77% seen once, with around a third in the top ten. The data originate from a study of PD-1 blockade in classical Hodgkin lymphoma. Study-level results: Baseline diversity was lower in partial responders and progressors than complete responders.

Time point denoted: cycle 4 day 1 (C4D1), after less than 7 weeks of nivolumab. Each patient's relapse followed autologous stem cell transplantation, and brentuximab vedotin exposure varied. This CDR3 has 15 residues. CDR1 is MNHEY and CDR2 is SVGAGI in the germline V gene. V lost 5 bases, J lost 4 bases, and 10 bases stayed unmatched. This clonotype was sampled from a human donor with classical Hodgkin lymphoma. Sample: peripheral blood mononuclear cells (PBMCs), taken before the fourth cycle of nivolumab. The chain employs TRBV6-5 and TRBJ2-7, with TRBD1 matching over 8 bases. The CDR3 region is CASSPDRDVSYEQYF. The CDR3 DNA is TGTGCCAGCAGTCCGGACAGGGACGTTTCATACGAGCAGTACTTC.